This T cell receptor beta chain was identified during a study of blood T cell repertoires in COVID-19 (dated by TCRdb to the early 2020s). Some background on the complete study: Samples from collaborators originated in the United States, Italy and Spain and spanned both the acute and convalescent phases of COVID-19. The material from the prospective study consisted of cDNA or gDNA derived from T cells, B-cell-depleted T cells, or PBMCs. Subjects who had been exposed to COVID-19, were actively infected with it, or had recovered from it provided the deeply sampled blood TCRbeta repertoires that made up the dataset. The repertoires were made available in a free public database intended to serve as a resource for research on the immune response to SARS-CoV-2. The samples were drawn from two sources: the first 160 participants of the ongoing ImmuneRACE study, and fewer than 1,500 subjects contributed by 6 global collaborators. A de-identified subject ID, COVID-19 status, age in years and sex were almost always included in the sample metadata. HLA class I and class II types, where available, came from metadata supplied by the sample provider rather than from assay-based typing.

Including the terminal cysteine and phenylalanine, the CDR3 comprises 14 residues. Just CDR3 DNA is preserved here, 42 bases in frame from base 1. The trim is 2 bases for V and 4 bases for J, with a gap of 11 bases between the germline ends. Per the germline V gene (reference sequence), SGHAT is the CDR1 and FQDESV is the CDR2. The immunoSEQ Assay, a bias-controlled multiplex PCR, was used to amplify TCRbeta CDR3 regions from genomic DNA. The authors' pipeline ran thus. The number of nucleated cells in each sample was estimated by amplification of reference gene primers within the assay. To quantify the absolute abundance of each unique TCRbeta CDR3 rearrangement, sequence reads were collapsed and filtered. For each sample, productive Simpson clonality was calculated by taking the square root of Simpson's diversity index across productive rearrangements. TCRdb took over this immuneACCESS table, retaining in-frame rearrangements with V and J assigned. Such tables are incomplete; in checked studies, under half of the missing clones stem from an unresolved V gene, and the remainder is unexplained. V and J calls and clone size are copied from that table; D and trimming were computed from the DNA. This sample holds roughly 140,000 clones; over 75% were observed only once. The ten biggest clones cover about 1.8% of the sample.

Of note for this clone: Its antigen is unknown. Qualities for individual bases were not recorded, and no much larger clone is one base off.

Overall results and qualifications from the work: Clinical and demographic metadata were provided uncurated, with the amount varying by source and participant.

Each collaborating institution followed its own protocols to collect whole blood in K2EDTA tubes. For TCRbeta analysis, collaborator samples were shipped as frozen whole blood, as isolated PBMCs, or as DNA extracted from either sample type. This clonotype was sampled from a woman in her 50s with acute or convalescent COVID-19. The sequenced sample was peripheral blood. The chain is encoded by TRBV11-1 joined to TRBJ1-1; no D segment can be confidently identified. The CDR3 region has the sequence CASSLMTGSTEAFF. Read as DNA, the sequence is TGTGCCAGCAGCTTAATGACGGGGAGCACTGAAGCTTTCTTT.